The 9 T cell receptor beta chains listed next were all sequenced from one sample in a study of cytomegalovirus exposure and HLA in healthy donors. Here immunoSEQ multiplex PCR was the method, and the copy in TCRdb shows in-frame clones only, minus some. The repertoire holds 100,000 to 150,000 clones, with 88% as singletons. The specimen sequenced was PBMCs. The receptors shown here come from a man between 25 and 39 years old in good health and CMV-seronegative.

V usage is TRBV29-1 and J usage is TRBJ1-5; no definite D call. V was trimmed by 4 bases and J by 2 bases, leaving 9 bases between them. Germline V gene data show CDR1 as SQVTM and CDR2 as ANQGSEA. The CDR3 contains 13 residues. CDR3 protein: CSVGAGRNQPQHF. In DNA, the CDR3 is TGCAGCGTTGGCGCAGGCCGCAATCAGCCCCAGCATTTT.

DNA for the CDR3: TGTGCCAGTAGTAAGGGGGCGGGGACCCAGTACTTC. As protein: CASSKGAGTQYF. The chain recombines TRBV19 with TRBJ2-5; 7 bases line up with TRBD1. Losses at the gene ends were 4 bases for V and 7 bases for J; bases not matched to a gene: 3. The V gene's germline CDR1 is LNHDA and CDR2 SQIVND (reference sequence). CDR3 size: 12 residues.

The gene calls are TRBV6-6 and TRBJ2-1; maybe TRBD1 (6 bases). Trimming stripped 5 bases from V and 5 bases from J, with 7 bases between. CDR1 is MNHNY and CDR2 is SVGAGI in the germline V gene (reference sequence). The CDR3 sequence is 12 residues long. CDR3 in amino acids: CASSRQDNEQFF. The DNA for the CDR3 is TGTGCCAGCAGTCGACAGGACAATGAGCAGTTCTTC.

The chain carries TRBV7-3 and TRBJ1-1, with D maybe TRBD1 (5 bases). Trimming shortened V by 0 bases and J by 4 bases, and 9 bases separated the two germline ends. This CDR3 contains 14 residues. Germline V CDR1 and CDR2: SGHTA, FQGTGA. CDR3 nucleotide sequence: TGTGCCAGCAGCTTAACTTGGCAGGGCACTGAAGCTTTCTTT. This codes for CASSLTWQGTEAFF.

The rearrangement uses TRBV28 and TRBJ2-1, with 8 nucleotides matching TRBD1. This CDR3 spans 18 amino acids. The germline gives CDR1 MDHEN, CDR2 SYDVKM. V shed 1 base, J shed 8 bases, and the junction held 16 bases outside the gene matches. In DNA, the CDR3 is TGTGCCAGCAGTTTATTGACGTTTTGGGCAGGGGGCAACGATGAGCAGTTCTTC. Translation gives CASSLLTFWAGGNDEQFF.

The chain combines TRBV30 with TRBJ1-2, with D perhaps matching TRBD1 (5 bases). The CDR3 runs 12 residues. V was clipped by 8 bases and J by 8 bases, with 18 bases between them. Germline CDR1 is GTSNPN and CDR2 is SVGIG (reference sequence). The chain's CDR3 is CARSWGGEGYTF. For the CDR3, the DNA is TGTGCCCGCTCCTGGGGGGGGGAGGGCTACACCTTC.

This chain links TRBV5-8 with TRBJ2-7; 8 nucleotides agree with TRBD1. Germline V gene sequence: CDR1 SGHTS, CDR2 YDEGEE. Trimming at V came to 4 bases and at J to 4 bases, leaving 7 bases not matched to a gene. The CDR3 is 14 amino acids. CDR3 sequence (DNA): TGTGCCAGCAGCCCCGGGACAGGCTTTTACGAGCAGTACTTC. As protein: CASSPGTGFYEQYF.

The chain couples TRBV11-2 to TRBJ2-2; 9 nucleotides align to TRBD2. The CDR3 totals 19 residues. Germline lookup yields CDR1 SGHAT and CDR2 FQNNGV. V lost 5 bases to trimming and J lost 2 bases; unmatched junction nucleotides: 15. In DNA, the CDR3 is TGTGCCAGCAGCCCATCGTGGGGGGGACTAGCCTCTAACACCGGGGAGCTGTTTTTT. It specifies CASSPSWGGLASNTGELFF.

J is TRBJ2-7 and V is TRBV13; 10 nucleotides match TRBD2. Losses at the gene ends were 5 bases for V and 6 bases for J; bases not matched to a gene: 16. Germline V gene data show CDR1 as PRHDT and CDR2 as FYEKMQ (reference sequence). The CDR3 totals 17 residues. The CDR3 loop reads CASSQRSILAGKGEQYF. CDR3 coding DNA: TGTGCCAGCAGCCAACGTTCGATACTAGCGGGAAAGGGCGAGCAGTACTTC.